The 21 T cell receptor beta chains given below trace back to one sample, sequenced in a study of patients and donors after allogeneic stem cell transplantation (dated by TCRdb to about 2020). Libraries were made using RT-PCR. The sequencing machine was a NextSeq 550. Starting from the raw public reads, TCRdb applied fastp trimming at Q25, assembled clones with MiXCR and retained in-frame beta chains. Duplicate CDR3 protein sequences are folded into a single record with the most common DNA and genes. In this sample the table shows some 880,000 distinct CDR3 sequences, 18% of which occur a single time. About 6% of the sample lies in the top ten. The sample consisted of blood, either unsorted or a sorted T cell fraction (not recorded which). These receptors originate from a human donor who was either an allogeneic HSCT recipient or a stem cell or donor lymphocyte infusion donor (not recorded which). It is not recorded whose cells these are; they may come from a transplant donor.

This clonotype was counted between two and nine times. The chain uses TRBV10-3 and TRBJ2-1, with D unclear. Germline loops: CDR1 ENHRY, CDR2 SYGVKD. The CDR3 contains 15 residues. V lost 10 bases and J 1 base, leaving 17 bases between the germline ends. CDR3 sequence (DNA): TGTGCCACCACTCCAGCCCGCTCTTCCTACAATGAGCAGTTCTTC. Its translation: CATTPARSSYNEQFF.

The chain combines TRBV4-1 with TRBJ2-5; TRBD1 matches 10 bases. Trimming removed 1 base from V and 2 bases from J; junction bases left unmatched: 13. The CDR3 has 19 amino acids. The germline gives CDR1 MGHRA, CDR2 YSYEKL. The CDR3: CASSQGPNDRGRGQETQYF. The CDR3 nucleotides read TGCGCCAGCAGCCAAGGGCCGAATGACAGGGGGCGCGGACAAGAGACCCAGTACTTC.

The rearrangement links TRBV12-3 or TRBV12-4 to TRBJ2-2, with D uncertain. V lost 3 bases and J lost 7, with 6 bases in between. The CDR3 is 12 amino acids. The CDR3 coding sequence is TGTGCCAGCAGTTTTGAGCACGGGGAGCTGTTTTTT. Translation: CASSFEHGELFF.

The V call is TRBV5-8, the J call TRBJ2-2, with D unresolved. The length of the CDR3 is 16 residues. Germline V lookup: CDR1 SGHTS, CDR2 YDEGEE. Trimming took 0 bases from V and 4 from J, leaving 13 bases between them. The CDR3 DNA reads TGTGCCAGCAGCTTGGAGGCCGGCCCGAGCACCGGGGAGCTGTTTTTT. This gives the protein CASSLEAGPSTGELFF.

This clonotype was seen a few times. The chain recombines TRBV29-1 with TRBJ2-2; D ambiguous. The CDR3 spans 12 residues. Germline CDR1 and CDR2: SQVTM and ANQGSEA. Trimming shortened V by 4 bases and J by 2 bases, and 5 bases separated the two germline ends. The CDR3 DNA sequence: TGCAGCGTTGTAGTAAACACCGGGGAGCTGTTTTTT. As protein: CSVVVNTGELFF.

The V call is TRBV27, the J call TRBJ1-5; unclear D gene. CDR1 and CDR2 from the germline V gene are MNHEY and SMNVEV (reference sequence). This CDR3 spans 13 amino acids. Trimming removed 0 bases at V and 6 bases at J, with 6 bases between. The chain's CDR3 is CASSLSIGQPQHF. CDR3 bases: TGTGCCAGCAGTTTATCGATAGGTCAGCCCCAGCATTTT.

The chain is built from TRBV6-5 and TRBJ2-3, with 7 bases lining up with TRBD1. The germline V gene encodes CDR1 MNHEY and CDR2 SVGAGI. The CDR3 is 14 residues long. The trim removed 2 bases at V and 3 bases at J, leaving 2 bases unmatched. The CDR3 nucleotides are TGTGCCAGCAGTTACGACAGGGAGACAGATACGCAGTATTTT. This gives the protein CASSYDRETDTQYF.

About this clonotype itself: This may be a read error: a much more frequent sequence differs by one nucleotide. The chain has TRBV10-3 and TRBJ2-2; D is unclear. The length of the CDR3 is 16 residues. The V gene's germline CDR1 is ENHRY and CDR2 SYGVKD. CDR3 bases: TGTGCCGTCAGTGAGCCATGGTCACTGAACACCGGGGAGCTGTTTTTT. It specifies CAVSEPWSLNTGELFF.

This clonotype was detected many times. The chain employs TRBV6-1 and TRBJ1-1; D possibly corresponds to TRBD1 (6 bases). With 4 bases removed from V and 3 bases from J, the gap between germline ends came to 15 bases. The germline CDR1 and CDR2 sequences are MNHNS and SASEGT. The CDR3 spans 15 residues. The CDR3 spells CASSVQGSGDTEAFF. CDR3 sequence (DNA): TGTGCCAGCAGTGTACAGGGCAGCGGGGACACTGAAGCTTTCTTT.

This clonotype was counted a few times. J is TRBJ2-7 and V is TRBV6-2 or TRBV6-3; D ambiguous. Trimming took off 6 bases at V and 6 bases at J, with 9 bases between the two ends. Germline assignment: CDR1 MNHEY and CDR2 SVGEGT. The CDR3 has 11 residues. Written as DNA, the CDR3 is TGTGCCAGCAGACAAGCGAGCGAGCAGTACTTC. It encodes CASRQASEQYF.

This clonotype has only a few counts. This chain links TRBV4-1 with TRBJ2-7; 9 nucleotides align to TRBD1. Germline CDR1 is MGHRA and CDR2 is YSYEKL. CDR3 size: 14 residues. Trimming removed 1 base from V and 5 bases from J; junction bases left unmatched: 3. The CDR3 reads CASSQGQGEDEQYF. CDR3 bases: TGCGCCAGCAGCCAAGGACAGGGGGAAGACGAGCAGTACTTC.

This clonotype was picked up a small number of times. The V and J genes are TRBV9 and TRBJ1-2; unclear D gene. CDR3 length: 15 amino acids. Trimming left V 0 bases short and J 4 bases short, with 13 bases between. CDR1 SGDLS and CDR2 YYNGEE come from the germline V gene. CDR3 protein: CASSVDTLRGYGYTF. As DNA, the CDR3 is TGTGCCAGCAGCGTAGACACGCTCCGGGGCTATGGCTACACCTTC.

This clonotype appeared a few times. This sequence joins TRBV14 and TRBJ2-7; no definite D call. The CDR3 is 12 residues long. CDR1 is SGHDN and CDR2 is FVKESK in the germline V gene. V lost 1 base, J lost 11 bases, and 12 bases lay in between. The CDR3 DNA is TGTGCCAGCAGCCAAGTGGGAATTTACAAGTACTTC. Its protein is CASSQVGIYKYF.

This clonotype was recorded only once. The V call is TRBV20-1, the J call TRBJ2-1; 11 bases agree with TRBD2. The CDR3 sequence is 13 residues long. Looked up from germline, CDR1 is DFQATT and CDR2 is SNEGSKA (reference sequence). With 5 bases clipped from V and 4 bases from J, the junction kept 1 base outside the gene matches. CDR3 sequence: CSASSGGYNEQFF. In nucleotides, the CDR3 is TGCAGTGCTTCTAGCGGGGGGTACAATGAGCAGTTCTTC.

V is TRBV12-3 or TRBV12-4 and J is TRBJ2-1; 7 nucleotides agree with TRBD1. CDR3 length equals 16 residues. Germline trimming cut 3 bases from V and 3 bases from J; bases unmatched to any gene: 8. The CDR3 bases are TGTGCCAGCAGTTTGGTTGCTAACAGGGGCTACAATGAGCAGTTCTTC. This gives the protein CASSLVANRGYNEQFF.

This clonotype was observed a few times. This rearrangement joins TRBV6-5 to TRBJ2-7, with TRBD1 matching 8 bases. V gave up 2 bases and J gave up 0 bases; unmatched junction bases: 3. CDR1 and CDR2 (germline): MNHEY, SVGAGI. This CDR3 comprises 15 residues. CDR3 coding DNA: TGTGCCAGCAGTTACAATGGACAGGGCTCCTACGAGCAGTACTTC. This codes for CASSYNGQGSYEQYF.

This clonotype appeared once. The chain has TRBV30 and TRBJ1-1, with no clear D. This CDR3 spans 13 amino acids. Trimming took 3 bases from V and 2 from J, leaving 10 bases between them. Germline V gene lookup returns CDR1 GTSNPN and CDR2 SVGIG (reference sequence). The CDR3 nucleotides are TGTGCCTGGAGAGTACAGAAAAACACTGAAGCTTTCTTT. This codes for CAWRVQKNTEAFF.

This clonotype showed up just a few times. V gene TRBV7-9 combines with J gene TRBJ2-1; 8 nucleotides agree with TRBD1. The CDR3 totals 16 residues. The V segment lost 4 bases and the J segment 10 bases; nucleotides outside the gene matches: 15. Germline-derived CDR1 and CDR2 are SEHNR and FQNEAQ (reference sequence). CDR3 protein: CASSSLLPGTGDEQFF. CDR3 nucleotide sequence: TGTGCCAGCAGCTCTCTTTTACCGGGGACAGGCGACGAGCAGTTCTTC.

This clonotype came up a few times. This chain uses TRBV6-5 with TRBJ2-3; a possible D gene is TRBD2 (6 bases). The CDR3 totals 15 residues. V lost 0 bases, J lost 3 bases, and 10 bases lay in between. The V gene's germline CDR1 is MNHEY and CDR2 SVGAGI. CDR3 amino acids: CASSYSGRDTDTQYF. In nucleotides, the CDR3 is TGTGCCAGCAGTTACTCGGGGCGGGATACAGATACGCAGTATTTT.

This clonotype has just a few counts. The rearrangement joins TRBV12-3 or TRBV12-4 to TRBJ1-5; D unresolved. Trimming removed 3 bases at V and 8 bases at J, with 8 bases between. The CDR3 has 12 amino acids. This CDR3 is CASSFRSEPQHF. The CDR3 DNA sequence: TGTGCCAGCAGTTTCCGCTCGGAGCCCCAGCATTTT.

This clonotype was recorded many times. DNA for the CDR3: TGCGCCAGCAGAACTAGCGGGGGCTACAATGAGCAGTTCTTC. Its translation is CASRTSGGYNEQFF. This rearrangement joins TRBV5-1 to TRBJ2-1; 11 nucleotides line up with TRBD2. After removal of 5 bases from V and 3 bases from J, the junction contained 1 base not matched to a gene. Germline CDR1 is SGHRS and CDR2 is YFSETQ. The length of the CDR3 is 14 residues.